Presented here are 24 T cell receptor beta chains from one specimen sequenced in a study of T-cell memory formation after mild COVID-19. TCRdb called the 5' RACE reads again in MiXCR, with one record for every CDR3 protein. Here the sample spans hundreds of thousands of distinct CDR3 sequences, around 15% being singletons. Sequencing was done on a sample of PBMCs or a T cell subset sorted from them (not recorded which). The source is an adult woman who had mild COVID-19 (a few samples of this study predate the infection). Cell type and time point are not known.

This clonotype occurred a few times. The CDR3 spells CASSQGEGTGTKETQYF. In nucleotides, the CDR3 is TGCGCCAGCAGCCAAGGCGAGGGGACAGGGACCAAAGAGACCCAGTACTTC. This chain connects TRBV4-3 to TRBJ2-5; 9 positions match TRBD1. CDR1 LGHNA and CDR2 YSLEER come from the germline V gene. Losses at the gene ends were 1 base for V and 3 bases for J; bases not matched to a gene: 9. The CDR3 consists of 17 residues.

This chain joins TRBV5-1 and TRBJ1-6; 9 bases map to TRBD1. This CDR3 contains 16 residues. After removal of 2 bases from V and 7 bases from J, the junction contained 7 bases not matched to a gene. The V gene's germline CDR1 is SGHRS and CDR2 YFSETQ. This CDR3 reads CASSFTTTGGNSPLHF. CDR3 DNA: TGCGCCAGCAGCTTTACCACGACAGGGGGGAATTCACCCCTCCACTTT.

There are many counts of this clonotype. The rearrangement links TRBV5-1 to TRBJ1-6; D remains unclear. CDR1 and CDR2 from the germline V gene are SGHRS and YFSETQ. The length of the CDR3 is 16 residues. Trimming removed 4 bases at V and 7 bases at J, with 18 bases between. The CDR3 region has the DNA TGCGCCAGCAGCCCCCGAATAGGAATGGAAAATTCACCCCTCCACTTT. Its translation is CASSPRIGMENSPLHF.

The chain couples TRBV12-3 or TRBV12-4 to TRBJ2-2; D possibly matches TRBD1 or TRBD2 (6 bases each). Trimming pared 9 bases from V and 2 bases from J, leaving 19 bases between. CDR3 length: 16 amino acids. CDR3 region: CASRRGAGANTGELFF. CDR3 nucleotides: TGTGCCAGTAGGAGGGGGGCAGGGGCTAACACCGGGGAGCTGTTTTTT.

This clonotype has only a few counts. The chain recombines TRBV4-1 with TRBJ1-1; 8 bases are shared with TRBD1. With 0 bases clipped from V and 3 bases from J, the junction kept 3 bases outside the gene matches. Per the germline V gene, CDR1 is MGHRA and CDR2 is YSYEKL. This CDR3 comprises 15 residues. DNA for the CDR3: TGCGCCAGCAGCCAAGAGGGACAGGTCGACACTGAAGCTTTCTTT. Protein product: CASSQEGQVDTEAFF.

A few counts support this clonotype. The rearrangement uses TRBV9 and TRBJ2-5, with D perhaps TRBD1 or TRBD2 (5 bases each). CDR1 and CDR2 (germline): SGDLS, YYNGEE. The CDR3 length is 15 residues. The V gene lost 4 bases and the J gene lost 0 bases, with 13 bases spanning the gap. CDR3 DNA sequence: TGTGCCAGCAGCTCCCCCGGGACCAACCAAGAGACCCAGTACTTC. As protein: CASSSPGTNQETQYF.

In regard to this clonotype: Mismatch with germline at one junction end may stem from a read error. The CDR3 region has the DNA TGTGCCAGCAGCTTTGGGACAGGGCTGAATCAGCCCAAGCATTTT. Translating gives CASSFGTGLNQPKHF. This chain links TRBV7-8 with TRBJ1-5; 9 bases line up with TRBD1. CDR1 and CDR2 (germline): SGHVS, FQNEAQ. The CDR3 covers 15 residues. Using reference TRBV7-8 and TRBJ1-5 for the parts outside the CDR3, the full variable domain is GAGVSQSPRYKVAKRGQDVALRCDPISGHVSLFWYQQALGQGPEFLTYFQNEAQLDKSGLPSDRFFAERPEGSVSTLKIQRTQQEDSAVYLCASSFGTGLNQPKHFGDGTRLSIL.

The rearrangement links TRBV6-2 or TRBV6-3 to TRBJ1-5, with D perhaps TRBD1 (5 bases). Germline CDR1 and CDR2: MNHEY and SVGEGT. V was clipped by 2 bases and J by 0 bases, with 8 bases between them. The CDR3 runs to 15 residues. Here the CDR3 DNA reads TGTGCCAGCAGTTACACAGGTAATAGCAATCAGCCCCAGCATTTT. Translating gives CASSYTGNSNQPQHF.

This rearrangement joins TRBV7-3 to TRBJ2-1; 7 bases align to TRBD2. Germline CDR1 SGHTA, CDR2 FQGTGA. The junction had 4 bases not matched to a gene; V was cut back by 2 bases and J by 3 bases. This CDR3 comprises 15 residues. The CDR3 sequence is CASSLAPGGYNEQFF. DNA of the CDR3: TGTGCCAGCAGCTTAGCCCCGGGGGGCTACAATGAGCAGTTCTTC.

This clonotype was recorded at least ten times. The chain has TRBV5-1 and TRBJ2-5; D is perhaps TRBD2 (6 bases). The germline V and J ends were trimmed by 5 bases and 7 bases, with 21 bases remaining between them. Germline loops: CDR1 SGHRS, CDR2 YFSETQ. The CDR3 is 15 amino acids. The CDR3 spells CASRFTGSREGTQYF. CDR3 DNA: TGCGCCAGCAGATTTACCGGGAGCCGGGAAGGGACCCAGTACTTC.

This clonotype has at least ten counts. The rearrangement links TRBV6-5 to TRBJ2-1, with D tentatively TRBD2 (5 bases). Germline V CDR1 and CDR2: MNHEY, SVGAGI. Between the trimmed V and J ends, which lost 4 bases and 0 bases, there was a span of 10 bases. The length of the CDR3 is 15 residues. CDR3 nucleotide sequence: TGTGCCAGCAGTTTAAGCGGTACCTCCTACAATGAGCAGTTCTTC. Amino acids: CASSLSGTSYNEQFF.

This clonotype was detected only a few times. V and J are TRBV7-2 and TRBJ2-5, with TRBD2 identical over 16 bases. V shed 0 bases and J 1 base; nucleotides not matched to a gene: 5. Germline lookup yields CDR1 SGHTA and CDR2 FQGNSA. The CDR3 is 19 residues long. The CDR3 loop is CASSLAGTSGRALQETQYF. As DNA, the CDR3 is TGTGCCAGCAGCTTAGCGGGGACTAGCGGGAGGGCTCTCCAAGAGACCCAGTACTTC.

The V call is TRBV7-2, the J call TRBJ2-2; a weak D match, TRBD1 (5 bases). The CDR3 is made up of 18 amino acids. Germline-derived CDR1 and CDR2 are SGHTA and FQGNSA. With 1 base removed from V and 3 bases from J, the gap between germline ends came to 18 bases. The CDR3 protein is CASSLGGRWQGDTGELFF. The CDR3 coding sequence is TGTGCCAGCAGCTTAGGAGGTCGGTGGCAGGGTGACACCGGGGAGCTGTTTTTT.

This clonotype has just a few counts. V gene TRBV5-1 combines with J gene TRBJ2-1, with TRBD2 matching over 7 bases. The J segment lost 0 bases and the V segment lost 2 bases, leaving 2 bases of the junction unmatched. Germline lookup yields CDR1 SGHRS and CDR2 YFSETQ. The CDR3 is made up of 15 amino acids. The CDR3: CASSFREGSYNEQFF. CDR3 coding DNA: TGCGCCAGCAGCTTCAGGGAGGGCTCCTACAATGAGCAGTTCTTC.

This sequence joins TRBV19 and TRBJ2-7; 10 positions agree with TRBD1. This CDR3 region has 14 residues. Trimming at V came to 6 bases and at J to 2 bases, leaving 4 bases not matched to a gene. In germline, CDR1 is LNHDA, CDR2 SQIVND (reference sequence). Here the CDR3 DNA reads TGTGCCAGTAGAGCGGGGACAGGGGCCTACGAGCAGTACTTC. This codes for CASRAGTGAYEQYF. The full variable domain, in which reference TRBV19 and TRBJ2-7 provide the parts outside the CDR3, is DGGITQSPKYLFRKEGQNVTLSCEQNLNHDAMYWYRQDPGQGLRLIYYSQIVNDFQKGDIAEGYSVSREKKESFPLTVTSAQKNPTAFYLCASRAGTGAYEQYFGPGTRLTVT.

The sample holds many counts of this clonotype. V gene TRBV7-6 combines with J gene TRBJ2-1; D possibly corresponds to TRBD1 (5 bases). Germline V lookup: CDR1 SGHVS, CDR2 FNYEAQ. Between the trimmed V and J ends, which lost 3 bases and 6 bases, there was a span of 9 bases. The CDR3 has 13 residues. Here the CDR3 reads CASSFPGFNEQFF. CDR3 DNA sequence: TGTGCCAGCAGCTTTCCAGGGTTCAATGAGCAGTTCTTC.

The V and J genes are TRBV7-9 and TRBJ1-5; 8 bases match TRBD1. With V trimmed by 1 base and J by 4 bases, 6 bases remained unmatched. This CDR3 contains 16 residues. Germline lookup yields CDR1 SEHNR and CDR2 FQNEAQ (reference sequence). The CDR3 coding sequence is TGTGCCAGCAGCTTAGTCCGGGACAGGTATAATCAGCCCCAGCATTTT. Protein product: CASSLVRDRYNQPQHF. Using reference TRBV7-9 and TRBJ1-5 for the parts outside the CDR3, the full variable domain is DTGVSQNPRHKITKRGQNVTFRCDPISEHNRLYWYRQTLGQGPEFLTYFQNEAQLEKSRLLSDRFSAERPKGSFSTLEIQRTEQGDSAMYLCASSLVRDRYNQPQHFGDGTRLSIL.

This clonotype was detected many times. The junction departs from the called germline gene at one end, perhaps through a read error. This CDR3 is CASSLGEKLFF. CDR3 DNA sequence: TGTGCCAGCAGCTTAGGTGAAAAACTGTTTTTT. This chain connects TRBV12-3 or TRBV12-4 to TRBJ1-4, with unresolved D. There are 11 residues in the CDR3.

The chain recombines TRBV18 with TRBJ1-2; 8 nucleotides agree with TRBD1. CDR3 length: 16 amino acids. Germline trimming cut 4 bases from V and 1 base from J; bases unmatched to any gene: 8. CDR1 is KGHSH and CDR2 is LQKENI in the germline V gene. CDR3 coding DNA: TGTGCCAGCTCACAAGCAGACAGGGGCGATAACTATGGCTACACCTTC. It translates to CASSQADRGDNYGYTF.

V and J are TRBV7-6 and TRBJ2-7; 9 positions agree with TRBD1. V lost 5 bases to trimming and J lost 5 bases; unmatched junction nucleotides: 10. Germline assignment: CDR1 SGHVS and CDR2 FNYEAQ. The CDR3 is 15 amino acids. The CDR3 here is CASSPRYRGLNEQYF. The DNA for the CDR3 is TGTGCCAGCAGCCCGAGATACAGGGGGCTGAACGAGCAGTACTTC. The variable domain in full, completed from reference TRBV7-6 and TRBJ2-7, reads GAGVSQSPRYKVTKRGQDVALRCDPISGHVSLYWYRQALGQGPEFLTYFNYEAQQDKSGLPNDRFSAERPEGSISTLTIQRTEQRDSAMYRCASSPRYRGLNEQYFGPGTRLTVT.

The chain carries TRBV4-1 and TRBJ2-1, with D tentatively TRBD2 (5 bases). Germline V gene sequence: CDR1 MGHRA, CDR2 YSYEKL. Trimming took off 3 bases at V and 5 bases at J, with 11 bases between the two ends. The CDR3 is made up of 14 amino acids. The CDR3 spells CASSHLPEDNEQFF. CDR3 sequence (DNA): TGCGCCAGCAGCCATCTCCCGGAGGACAATGAGCAGTTCTTC.

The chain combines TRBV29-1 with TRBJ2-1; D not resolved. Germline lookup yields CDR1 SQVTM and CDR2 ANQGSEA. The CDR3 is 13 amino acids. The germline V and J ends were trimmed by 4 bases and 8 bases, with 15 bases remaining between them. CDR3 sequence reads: CSVGVSYGDEQFF. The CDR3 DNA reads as TGCAGCGTTGGGGTTAGCTATGGCGATGAGCAGTTCTTC.

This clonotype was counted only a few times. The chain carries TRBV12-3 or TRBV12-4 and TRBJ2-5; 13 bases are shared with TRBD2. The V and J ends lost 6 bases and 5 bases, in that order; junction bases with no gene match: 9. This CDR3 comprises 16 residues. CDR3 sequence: CASSILLLAGGETQYF. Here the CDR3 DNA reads TGTGCCAGCAGCATCCTGTTACTAGCGGGGGGGGAGACCCAGTACTTC.

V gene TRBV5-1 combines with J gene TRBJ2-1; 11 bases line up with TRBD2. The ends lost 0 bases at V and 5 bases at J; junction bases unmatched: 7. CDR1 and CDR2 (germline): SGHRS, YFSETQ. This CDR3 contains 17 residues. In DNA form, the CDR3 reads TGCGCCAGCAGCTTGGTTGCTAGCGGGGGGTATAACAATGAGCAGTTCTTC. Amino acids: CASSLVASGGYNNEQFF.